The clone carrying this T cell receptor beta chain was seen only a few times. This sample stems from a study of identical twins. TCRdb independently ran MiXCR on the 5' RACE reads; one entry per CDR3 protein. Here the sample spans under 1 million distinct CDR3 sequences, around 12% being singletons. The CDR3 runs 14 residues. V was pared by 0 bases and J by 7 bases, with 10 bases between. The V gene's germline CDR1 is SGHAT and CDR2 FQNNGV. These data were likewise used in another study, on yellow fever vaccine responses in identical twins.

This sequence originates from a woman under 30 in good health. This chain joins TRBV11-2 and TRBJ2-1; D call uncertain. The sequencing input was PBMCs. As DNA, the CDR3 is TGTGCCAGCAGCTTAGAAATCCAGGATAATGAGCAGTTCTTC. It yields the protein CASSLEIQDNEQFF.